This T cell receptor (beta chain) was sequenced during a study of OX40 agonist ivuxolimab in advanced cancers. Turning to the study itself: Patients with hepatocellular carcinoma, melanoma, renal cell or head and neck cancer made up the dose-escalation patients.

Overall study findings and caveats: Certain nonresponders likewise exhibited a low normalized T-cell clonal expansion.

The CDR3 covers 14 residues. The germline V gene has CDR1 LNHNV and CDR2 YYDKDF (reference sequence). Trimming pared 0 bases from V and 4 bases from J, leaving 6 bases between. Repertoires were generated with immunoSEQ multiplex PCR, while TCRdb's copy carries only in-frame clones and drops some. Here the sample spans some 77,000 clones, about 86% being singletons. In this sample, this clone turned up once. The antigen is not known. Sequencing was performed on CD4+ or CD8+ T cells sorted from blood, taken in a trial of the OX40 agonist ivuxolimab. V usage is TRBV15 and J usage is TRBJ2-2; D gene uncertain. This clonotype originated in an adult with an advanced solid tumor such as melanoma, head and neck, liver or kidney cancer. For the CDR3, the DNA is TGTGCCACCAGCAGAGACCGGAGCACCGGGGAGCTGTTTTTT. Translated: CATSRDRSTGELFF. The whole variable domain, remainder taken from reference TRBV15 and TRBJ2-2, is DAMVIQNPRYQVTQFGKPVTLSCSQTLNHNVMYWYQQKSSQAPKLLFHYYDKDFNNEADTPDNFQSRRPNTSFCFLDIRSPGLGDTAMYLCATSRDRSTGELFFGEGSRLTVL.